Presented here are 22 T cell receptor beta chains from one specimen sequenced in a study of shared clonotypes between healthy human individuals. Data came from immunoSEQ multiplex PCR; TCRdb stores just in-frame clones and leaves some out. The repertoire holds millions of clones, with more than 80% as singletons. Sequencing input: naive CD4+ T cells sorted from blood. Subset given: CD45RA+ positively selected. The source is a man between 18 and 35 years old in good health.

This chain connects TRBV14 to TRBJ2-2, with D unresolved. V was trimmed by 1 base and J by 6 bases, leaving 9 bases between them. This CDR3 comprises 14 residues. The V gene's germline CDR1 is SGHDN and CDR2 FVKESK. CDR3: CASSQVTFAGELFF. The CDR3 DNA follows: TGTGCCAGCAGCCAAGTAACGTTCGCCGGGGAGCTGTTTTTT.

The gene calls are TRBV13 and TRBJ2-7; 11 bases match TRBD1. Germline V gene lookup returns CDR1 PRHDT and CDR2 FYEKMQ (reference sequence). CDR3 length: 15 residues. The J segment lost 0 bases and the V segment lost 4 bases, leaving 2 bases of the junction unmatched. The CDR3 DNA is TGTGCCAGCAGCTGGACAGGGGGCCCCTCCTACGAGCAGTACTTC. Translating it yields CASSWTGGPSYEQYF.

The table lists this clone with a count of one. The genes are TRBV6-6 and TRBJ2-1; no firm D call. V lost 0 bases and J 5 bases, leaving 5 bases between the germline ends. From germline, CDR1 is MNHNY and CDR2 SVGAGI (reference sequence). This CDR3 has 13 residues. This chain's CDR3 is CASSYSENNEQFF. The CDR3, as DNA: TGTGCCAGCAGTTACTCGGAGAACAATGAGCAGTTCTTC.

The chain joins TRBV11-2 to TRBJ2-1, with D possibly TRBD2 on 6 matching bases. This CDR3 comprises 16 residues. Per germline, CDR1 SGHAT and CDR2 FQNNGV. The V and J ends lost 6 bases and 1 base respectively, with 16 bases between them. Here the CDR3 DNA reads TGTGCCAGCAGGAGGGTGGCGGGGAAATCCTACAATGAGCAGTTCTTC. It translates to CASRRVAGKSYNEQFF.

V is TRBV5-6 and J is TRBJ1-5; unclear D gene. Germline V gene sequence: CDR1 SGHDT, CDR2 YYEEEE. The CDR3 consists of 18 residues. The V end was cut by 0 bases, the J end by 3 bases, with 19 bases between. CDR3: CASSLATDLTLHNQPQHF. Here the CDR3 DNA reads TGTGCCAGCAGCTTGGCGACCGATTTAACCCTCCACAATCAGCCCCAGCATTTT.

The chain combines TRBV6-5 with TRBJ1-1; 7 nucleotides align to TRBD1. The CDR3 runs 14 residues. The V gene end was trimmed by 5 bases and the J gene end by 4 bases; junction bases not matched to a gene: 7. Looked up from germline, CDR1 is MNHEY and CDR2 is SVGAGI. The CDR3 spells CASSKTGEGTEAFF. The CDR3 DNA sequence: TGTGCCAGCAGTAAAACAGGGGAGGGCACTGAAGCTTTCTTT.

The gene calls are TRBV6-4 and TRBJ2-7, with D possibly TRBD1 on 6 matching bases. V was clipped by 6 bases and J by 3 bases, with 9 bases between them. The germline V gene has CDR1 MRHNA and CDR2 SNTAGT. CDR3 length: 12 residues. The CDR3 region is CASRGQIYEQYF. As DNA, the CDR3 is TGTGCCAGCAGAGGACAGATCTACGAGCAGTACTTC.

The rearrangement uses TRBV6-6 and TRBJ2-7, with 8 bases that match TRBD2. V lost 2 bases to trimming and J lost 3 bases; unmatched junction nucleotides: 3. This CDR3 spans 14 amino acids. Per the germline V gene, CDR1 is MNHNY and CDR2 is SVGAGI (reference sequence). CDR3 nucleotide sequence: TGTGCCAGCAGTTACGGGCTAGCGGGCTACGAGCAGTACTTC. Translating gives CASSYGLAGYEQYF.

This clone was counted a few times. This chain connects TRBV19 to TRBJ2-7; 7 bases match TRBD1. The CDR3 is made up of 13 amino acids. The V gene's germline CDR1 is LNHDA and CDR2 SQIVND (reference sequence). Trimming removed 10 bases from V and 3 bases from J; junction bases left unmatched: 9. As DNA, the CDR3 is TGTGCCACGGGACAATCAGGGGGCTACGAGCAGTACTTC. Its protein product is CATGQSGGYEQYF.

The chain is built from TRBV4-1 and TRBJ1-1; D is possibly TRBD1 (6 bases). Germline V gives CDR1 MGHRA, CDR2 YSYEKL. The germline V and J ends were trimmed by 4 bases and 0 bases, with 9 bases remaining between them. The CDR3 sequence is 14 residues long. CDR3 bases: TGCGCCAGCAGCCGGGGGGGCATGAACACTGAAGCTTTCTTT. This gives the protein CASSRGGMNTEAFF.

This clone has just a few counts. The chain has TRBV6-1 and TRBJ1-2; possible D gene TRBD1, 6 bases. V was trimmed by 8 bases and J by 6 bases, leaving 16 bases between them. From germline, CDR1 is MNHNS and CDR2 SASEGT. The CDR3 loop spans 13 amino acids. The DNA for the CDR3 is TGTGCCAGCGGATTACAGGGTCACGATGGCTACACCTTC. It translates to CASGLQGHDGYTF.

This chain uses TRBV11-1 with TRBJ1-6; TRBD1 agrees at 7 bases. Germline loops: CDR1 SGHAT, CDR2 FQDESV (reference sequence). The CDR3 consists of 14 residues. V shed 5 bases, J shed 10 bases, and the junction held 8 bases outside the gene matches. CDR3 residues: CASSPRQGYSPLHF. Written as DNA, the CDR3 is TGTGCCAGCAGCCCGCGACAGGGTTACTCACCCCTCCACTTT.

This sequence joins TRBV28 and TRBJ2-1; D not resolved. Germline assignment: CDR1 MDHEN and CDR2 SYDVKM. Trimming took off 2 bases at V and 0 bases at J, with 5 bases between the two ends. This CDR3 has 14 amino acids. CDR3 nucleotides: TGTGCCAGCAGTTTAGTCCCCTCCTACAATGAGCAGTTCTTC. It encodes CASSLVPSYNEQFF.

This clone has only one observation. Distinct nucleotide sequences in the sample also encode this CDR3. The gene calls are TRBV2 and TRBJ2-5; perhaps TRBD2 as D (5 bases). The CDR3 loop spans 12 amino acids. Per the germline V gene, CDR1 is SNHLY and CDR2 is FYNNEI. The V end lost 5 bases, the J end lost 2 bases, and 6 bases lay between the germline ends. CDR3 nucleotide sequence: TGTGCCAGCAGTCCGGGGCAAGAGACCCAGTACTTC. Translated: CASSPGQETQYF.

The genes are TRBV29-1 and TRBJ2-3, with 8 bases that match TRBD2. The CDR3 runs to 13 residues. Germline loops: CDR1 SQVTM, CDR2 ANQGSEA. V shed 8 bases, J shed 4 bases, and the junction held 8 bases outside the gene matches. CDR3 amino acids: CSLWRGGPDTQYF. DNA of the CDR3: TGCAGCCTTTGGCGCGGGGGGCCAGATACGCAGTATTTT.

This rearrangement joins TRBV11-2 to TRBJ1-4; D unclear. CDR3 length: 15 amino acids. CDR1 and CDR2 from the germline V gene are SGHAT and FQNNGV. Deletions cut 3 bases from V and 8 bases from J, with 16 bases between. CDR3: CASSLVTGGGEKLFF. The CDR3 nucleotides are TGTGCCAGCAGCTTGGTAACGGGAGGTGGGGAAAAACTGTTTTTT.

The chain joins TRBV28 to TRBJ1-4; D not certain. The CDR3 runs 14 residues. Germline lookup yields CDR1 MDHEN and CDR2 SYDVKM. V was clipped by 5 bases and J by 4 bases, with 11 bases between them. The CDR3 region is CASSPQAVNEKLFF. In DNA, the CDR3 is TGTGCCAGCAGTCCCCAGGCCGTTAATGAAAAACTGTTTTTT.

The gene calls are TRBV7-9 and TRBJ2-5, with TRBD2 identical over 11 bases. CDR1 is SEHNR, CDR2 FQNEAQ, per germline (reference sequence). Trimming removed 5 bases from V and 6 bases from J; junction bases left unmatched: 11. The CDR3 extends over 16 amino acids. CDR3 residues: CASSLELAGEWKTQYF. CDR3 nucleotides: TGTGCCAGCAGCCTAGAACTAGCGGGGGAATGGAAGACCCAGTACTTC. Full variable domain (missing parts from reference TRBV7-9 and TRBJ2-5): DTGVSQNPRHKITKRGQNVTFRCDPISEHNRLYWYRQTLGQGPEFLTYFQNEAQLEKSRLLSDRFSAERPKGSFSTLEIQRTEQGDSAMYLCASSLELAGEWKTQYFGPGTRLLVL.

A single count supports this clone. The V call is TRBV7-2, the J call TRBJ2-5, with 8 bases lining up with TRBD2. CDR1 SGHTA and CDR2 FQGNSA come from the germline V gene. The ends lost 5 bases at V and 10 bases at J; junction bases unmatched: 9. This CDR3 has 13 residues. Written as DNA, the CDR3 is TGTGCCAGCAGCGCACACCGGGAGGGGGACCAGTACTTC. The encoded protein is CASSAHREGDQYF. Full variable domain (rest looked up from reference TRBV7-2 and TRBJ2-5): GAGVSQSPSNKVTEKGKDVELRCDPISGHTALYWYRQSLGQGLEFLIYFQGNSAPDKSGLPSDRFSAERTGGSVSTLTIQRTQQEDSAVYLCASSAHREGDQYFGPGTRLLVL.

CDR3 sequence (DNA): TGTGCCAGCAGTCGAGGCGGGACAGCCATCTACAATGAGCAGTTCTTC. Protein sequence: CASSRGGTAIYNEQFF. This chain joins TRBV9 and TRBJ2-1, with D perhaps TRBD1 (7 bases). This CDR3 spans 16 amino acids. Germline CDR1 and CDR2: SGDLS and YYNGEE. V lost 5 bases and J lost 3, with 18 bases in between.

Comments on this clone: Within the sample, other DNA sequences also encode this same CDR3. This sequence joins TRBV5-1 and TRBJ2-1; TRBD1 agrees at 9 bases. The V gene end was trimmed by 8 bases and the J gene end by 5 bases; junction bases not matched to a gene: 8. The CDR3 covers 14 residues. Germline V CDR1 and CDR2: SGHRS, YFSETQ. CDR3 loop: CASSPGQGHNEQFF. CDR3 coding DNA: TGCGCCAGTTCCCCGGGACAGGGCCACAATGAGCAGTTCTTC.

About this clone itself: A junction boundary mismatches the germline segment, possibly from a read error. In DNA form, the CDR3 reads TGTGCCATCAGTGAAGGACAGGGTAATCCGCACTTC. Its translation: CAISEGQGNPHF. The J gene is TRBJ2-7, the V gene TRBV10-3; the match to TRBD1 covers 8 bases. Germline values: CDR1 ENHRY, CDR2 SYGVKD. The length of the CDR3 is 12 residues.